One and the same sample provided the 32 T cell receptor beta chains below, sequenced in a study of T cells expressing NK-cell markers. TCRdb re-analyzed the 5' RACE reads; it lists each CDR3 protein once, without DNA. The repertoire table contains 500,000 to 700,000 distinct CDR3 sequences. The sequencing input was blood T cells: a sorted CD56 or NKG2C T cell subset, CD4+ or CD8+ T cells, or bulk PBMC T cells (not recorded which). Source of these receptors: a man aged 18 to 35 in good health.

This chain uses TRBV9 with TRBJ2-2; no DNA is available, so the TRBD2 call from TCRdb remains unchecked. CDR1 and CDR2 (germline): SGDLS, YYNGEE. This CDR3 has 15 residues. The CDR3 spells CASSAGTQGAGELFF. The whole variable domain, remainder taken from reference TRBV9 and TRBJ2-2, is DSGVTQTPKHLITATGQRVTLRCSPRSGDLSVYWYQQSLDQGLQFLIQYYNGEERAKGNILERFSAQQFPDLHSELNLSSLELGDSALYFCASSAGTQGAGELFFGEGSRLTVL.

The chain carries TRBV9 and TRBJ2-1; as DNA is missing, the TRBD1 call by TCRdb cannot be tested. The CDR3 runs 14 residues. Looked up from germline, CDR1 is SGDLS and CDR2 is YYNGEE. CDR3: CASTGGTNYNEQFF.

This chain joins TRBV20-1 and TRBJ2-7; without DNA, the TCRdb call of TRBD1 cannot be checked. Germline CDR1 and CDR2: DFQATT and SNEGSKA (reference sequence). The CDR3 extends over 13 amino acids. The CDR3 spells CSAPGRGTYEQYF.

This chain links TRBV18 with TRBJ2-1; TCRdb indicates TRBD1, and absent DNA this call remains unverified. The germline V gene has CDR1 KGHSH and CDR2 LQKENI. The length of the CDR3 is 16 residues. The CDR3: CASSPPGTRLGNEQFF.

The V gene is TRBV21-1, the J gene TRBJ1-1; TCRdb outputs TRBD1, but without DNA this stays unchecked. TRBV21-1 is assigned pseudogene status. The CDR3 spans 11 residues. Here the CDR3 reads CASTGRTEAFF.

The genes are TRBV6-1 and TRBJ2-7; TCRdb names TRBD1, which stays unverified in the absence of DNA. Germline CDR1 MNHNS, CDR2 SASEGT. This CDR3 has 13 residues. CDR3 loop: CASSDWDRGEQYF.

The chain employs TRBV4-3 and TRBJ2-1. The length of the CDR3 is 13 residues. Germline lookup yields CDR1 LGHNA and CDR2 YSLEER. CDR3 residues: CASSQYGPSEQFF.

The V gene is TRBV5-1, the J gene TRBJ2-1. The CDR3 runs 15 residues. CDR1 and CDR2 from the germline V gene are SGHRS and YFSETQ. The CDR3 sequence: CASSVGQLSYNEQFF.

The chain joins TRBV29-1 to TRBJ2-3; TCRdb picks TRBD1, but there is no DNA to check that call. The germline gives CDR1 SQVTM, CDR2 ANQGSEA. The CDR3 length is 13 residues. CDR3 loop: CSHMPPRTDTQYF.

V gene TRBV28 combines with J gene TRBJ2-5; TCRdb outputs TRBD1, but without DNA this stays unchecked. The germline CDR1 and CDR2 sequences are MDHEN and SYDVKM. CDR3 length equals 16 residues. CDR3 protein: CASSDPRGGAQETQYF.

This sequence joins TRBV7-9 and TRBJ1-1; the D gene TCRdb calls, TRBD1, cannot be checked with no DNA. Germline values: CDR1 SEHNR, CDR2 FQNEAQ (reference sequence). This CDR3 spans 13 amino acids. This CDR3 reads CASSPPGRTEAFF.

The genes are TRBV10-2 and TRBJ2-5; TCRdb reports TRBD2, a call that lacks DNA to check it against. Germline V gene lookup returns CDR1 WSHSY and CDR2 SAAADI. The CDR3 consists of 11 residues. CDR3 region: CASLVSQTQYF.

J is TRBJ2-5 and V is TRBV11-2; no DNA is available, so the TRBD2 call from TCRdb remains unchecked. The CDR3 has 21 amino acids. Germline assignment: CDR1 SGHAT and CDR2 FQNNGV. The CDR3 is CASSTFSRRTSGSRAQETQYF.

CDR3: CASSPGAYEQYF. J is TRBJ2-7 and V is TRBV5-1; the TCRdb call, TRBD1, lacks DNA for checking. This CDR3 contains 12 residues. CDR1 and CDR2 from the germline V gene are SGHRS and YFSETQ.

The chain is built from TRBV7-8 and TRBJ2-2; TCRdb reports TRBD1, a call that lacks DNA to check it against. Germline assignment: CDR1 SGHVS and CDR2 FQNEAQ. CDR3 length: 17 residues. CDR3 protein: CASSFFRPGANTGELFF. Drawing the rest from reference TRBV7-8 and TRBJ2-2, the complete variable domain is GAGVSQSPRYKVAKRGQDVALRCDPISGHVSLFWYQQALGQGPEFLTYFQNEAQLDKSGLPSDRFFAERPEGSVSTLKIQRTQQEDSAVYLCASSFFRPGANTGELFFGEGSRLTVL.

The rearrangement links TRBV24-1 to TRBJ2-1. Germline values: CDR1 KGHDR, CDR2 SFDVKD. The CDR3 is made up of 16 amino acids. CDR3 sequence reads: CATSDLALSGDNEQFF.

The CDR3 here is CATSRSPGARDTQYF. The V call is TRBV15, the J call TRBJ2-3; the D call from TCRdb, TRBD1, cannot be confirmed without DNA. The CDR3 has 15 residues. Per germline, CDR1 LNHNV and CDR2 YYDKDF (reference sequence).

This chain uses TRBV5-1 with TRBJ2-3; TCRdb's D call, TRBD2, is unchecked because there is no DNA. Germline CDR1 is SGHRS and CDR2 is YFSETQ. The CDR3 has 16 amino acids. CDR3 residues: CASSLLAGGLGDTQYF.

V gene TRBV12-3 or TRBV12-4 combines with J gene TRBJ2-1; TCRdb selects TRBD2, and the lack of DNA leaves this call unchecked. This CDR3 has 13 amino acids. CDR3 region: CASTMGTPPTQFF.

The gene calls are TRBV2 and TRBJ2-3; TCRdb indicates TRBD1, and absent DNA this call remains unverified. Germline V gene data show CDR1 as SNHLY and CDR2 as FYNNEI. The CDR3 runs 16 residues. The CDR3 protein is CASSEGQGAGADTQYF.

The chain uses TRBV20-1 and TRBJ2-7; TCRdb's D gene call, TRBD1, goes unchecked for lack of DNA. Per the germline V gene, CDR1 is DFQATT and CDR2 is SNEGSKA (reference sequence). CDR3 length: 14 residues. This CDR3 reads CSASPLGAGYEQYF.

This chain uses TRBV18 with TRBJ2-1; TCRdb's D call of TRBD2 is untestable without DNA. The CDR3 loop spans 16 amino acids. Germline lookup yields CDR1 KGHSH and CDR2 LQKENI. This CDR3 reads CASSPDGLADYNEQFF.

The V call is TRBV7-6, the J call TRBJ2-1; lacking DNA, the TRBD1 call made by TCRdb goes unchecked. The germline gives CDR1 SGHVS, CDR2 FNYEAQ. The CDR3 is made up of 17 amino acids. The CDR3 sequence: CASSLSASGASYNEQFF.

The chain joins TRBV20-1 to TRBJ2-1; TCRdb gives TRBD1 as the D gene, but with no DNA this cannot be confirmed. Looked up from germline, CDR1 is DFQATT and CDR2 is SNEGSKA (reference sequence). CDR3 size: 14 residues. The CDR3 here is CSAFPAGRGSEQFF.

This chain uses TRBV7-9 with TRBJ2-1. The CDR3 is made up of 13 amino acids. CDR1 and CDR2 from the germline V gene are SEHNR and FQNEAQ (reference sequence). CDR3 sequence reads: CASSPVFTPEQFF.

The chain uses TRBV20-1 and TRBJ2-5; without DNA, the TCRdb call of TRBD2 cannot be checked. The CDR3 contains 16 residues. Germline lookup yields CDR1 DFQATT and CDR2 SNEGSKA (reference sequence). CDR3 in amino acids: CSAQPTSGRWEETQYF.

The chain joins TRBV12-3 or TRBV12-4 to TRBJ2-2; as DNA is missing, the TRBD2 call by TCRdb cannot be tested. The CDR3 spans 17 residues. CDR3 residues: CASSWGGVAVGTGELFF.

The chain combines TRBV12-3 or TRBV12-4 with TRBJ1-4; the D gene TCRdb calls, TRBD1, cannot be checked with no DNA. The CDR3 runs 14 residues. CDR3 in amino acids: CASRSGTENEKLFF.

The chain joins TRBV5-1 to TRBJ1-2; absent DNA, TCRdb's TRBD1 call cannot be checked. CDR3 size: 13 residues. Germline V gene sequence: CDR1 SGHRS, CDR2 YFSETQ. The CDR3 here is CASRGTGSYGYTF.

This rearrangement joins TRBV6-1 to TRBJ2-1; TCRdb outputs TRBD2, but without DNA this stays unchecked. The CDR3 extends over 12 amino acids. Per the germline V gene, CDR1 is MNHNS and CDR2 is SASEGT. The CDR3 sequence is CATALAGHEQFF.

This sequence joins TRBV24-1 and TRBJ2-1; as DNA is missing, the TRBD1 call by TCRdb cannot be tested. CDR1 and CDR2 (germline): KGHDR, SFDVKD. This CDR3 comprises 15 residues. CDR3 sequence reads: CATSDGGAVGNEQFF.

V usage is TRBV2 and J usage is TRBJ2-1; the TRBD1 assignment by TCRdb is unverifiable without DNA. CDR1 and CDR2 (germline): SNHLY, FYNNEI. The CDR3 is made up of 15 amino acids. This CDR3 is CASSGPLGRRNEQFF.